The clone carrying this T cell receptor (beta chain) was seen only once. This specimen belongs to a study of CD8 T cells in Susac syndrome. This CDR3 is built from 11 residues. Trimming took 4 bases from V and 6 from J, leaving 6 bases between them. Germline V gives CDR1 SQVTM, CDR2 ANQGSEA. RNA in amounts of roughly 0.5 to 1 ug was reverse transcribed with random hexamers. MiXCR, applied by TCRdb to the immunoSEQ multiplex PCR reads, yields one record per CDR3 protein. The sample includes some 95,000 distinct CDR3 sequences, approximately 95% of them seen just once. The specimen was CD8+ T cells from PBMCs. The clonotype originates from a human donor in good health. The V gene is TRBV29-1, the J gene TRBJ2-2; D remains ambiguous. CDR3 coding DNA: TGCAGCGTTGGGGTGGCCGGGGAGCTGTTTTTT. This codes for CSVGVAGELFF.